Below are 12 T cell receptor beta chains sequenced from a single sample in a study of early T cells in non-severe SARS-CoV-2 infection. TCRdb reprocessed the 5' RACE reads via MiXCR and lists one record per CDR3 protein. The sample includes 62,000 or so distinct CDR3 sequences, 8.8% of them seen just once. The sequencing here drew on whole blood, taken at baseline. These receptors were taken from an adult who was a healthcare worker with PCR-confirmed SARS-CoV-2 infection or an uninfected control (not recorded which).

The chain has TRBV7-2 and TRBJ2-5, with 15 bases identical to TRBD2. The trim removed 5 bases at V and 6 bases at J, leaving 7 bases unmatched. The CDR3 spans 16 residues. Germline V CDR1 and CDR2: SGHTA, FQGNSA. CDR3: CASSQGLAGGRKTQYF. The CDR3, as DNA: TGTGCCAGCAGCCAGGGACTAGCGGGAGGTCGGAAGACCCAGTACTTC.

The CDR3, as DNA: TGCGCCAGCAAGACAGGGCACCAATGGAACACTGAAGCTTTCTTT. Encoded protein: CASKTGHQWNTEAFF. This chain connects TRBV5-1 to TRBJ1-1; 7 bases match TRBD1. CDR3 size: 15 residues. V lost 6 bases, J lost 1 base, and 9 bases stayed unmatched. The germline gives CDR1 SGHRS, CDR2 YFSETQ.

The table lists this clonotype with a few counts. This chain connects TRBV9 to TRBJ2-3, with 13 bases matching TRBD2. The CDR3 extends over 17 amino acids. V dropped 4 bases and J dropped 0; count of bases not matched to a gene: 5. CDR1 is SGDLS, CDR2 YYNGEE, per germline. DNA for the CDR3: TGTGCCAGCAGCCCGCGGACTAGCGGGAGTAGCACAGATACGCAGTATTTT. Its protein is CASSPRTSGSSTDTQYF.

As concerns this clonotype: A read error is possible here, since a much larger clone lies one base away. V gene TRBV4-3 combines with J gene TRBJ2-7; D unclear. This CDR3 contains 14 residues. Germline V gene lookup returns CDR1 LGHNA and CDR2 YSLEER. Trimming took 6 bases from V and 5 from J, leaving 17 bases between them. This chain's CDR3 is CASSRPREAHEQYF. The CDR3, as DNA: TGCGCCAGCAGTCGGCCACGAGAGGCCCACGAGCAGTACTTC.

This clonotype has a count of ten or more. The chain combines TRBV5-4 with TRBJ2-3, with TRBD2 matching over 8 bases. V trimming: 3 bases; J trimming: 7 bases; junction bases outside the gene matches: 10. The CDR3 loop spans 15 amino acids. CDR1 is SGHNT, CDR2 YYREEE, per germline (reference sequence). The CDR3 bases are TGTGCCAGCAGCTCGGGCACTAGCGGACGCAATACGCAGTATTTT. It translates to CASSSGTSGRNTQYF.

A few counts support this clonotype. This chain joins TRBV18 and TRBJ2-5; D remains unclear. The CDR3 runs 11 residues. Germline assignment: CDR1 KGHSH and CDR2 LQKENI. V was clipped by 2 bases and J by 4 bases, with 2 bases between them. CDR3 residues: CASSPLETQYF. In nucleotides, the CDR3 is TGTGCCAGCTCACCATTAGAGACCCAGTACTTC.

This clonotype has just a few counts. CDR3: CSARGLAYEQYF. CDR3 bases: TGCAGTGCCAGGGGACTAGCATACGAGCAGTACTTC. This rearrangement joins TRBV20-1 to TRBJ2-7; TRBD2 agrees at 9 bases. Looked up from germline, CDR1 is DFQATT and CDR2 is SNEGSKA (reference sequence). The V gene end was trimmed by 6 bases and the J gene end by 4 bases; junction bases not matched to a gene: 4. The CDR3 sequence is 12 residues long.

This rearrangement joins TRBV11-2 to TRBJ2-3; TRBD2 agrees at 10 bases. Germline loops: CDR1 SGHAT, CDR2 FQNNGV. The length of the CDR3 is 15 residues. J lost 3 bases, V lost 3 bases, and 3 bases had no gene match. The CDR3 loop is CASSFWTSGTDTQYF. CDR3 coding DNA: TGTGCCAGCAGCTTCTGGACTAGCGGAACAGATACGCAGTATTTT.

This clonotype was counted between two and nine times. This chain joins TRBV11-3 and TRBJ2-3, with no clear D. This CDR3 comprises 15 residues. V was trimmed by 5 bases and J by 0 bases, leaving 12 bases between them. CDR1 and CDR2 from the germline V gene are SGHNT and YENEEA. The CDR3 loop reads CASSRGRQSTDTQYF. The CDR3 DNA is TGTGCCAGCAGCCGCGGTCGCCAAAGCACAGATACGCAGTATTTT.

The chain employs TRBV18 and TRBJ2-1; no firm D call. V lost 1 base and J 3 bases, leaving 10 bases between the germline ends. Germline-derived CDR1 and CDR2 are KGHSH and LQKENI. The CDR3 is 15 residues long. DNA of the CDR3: TGTGCCAGCTCACCACAGGGTTGGGACTACAATGAGCAGTTCTTC. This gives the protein CASSPQGWDYNEQFF.

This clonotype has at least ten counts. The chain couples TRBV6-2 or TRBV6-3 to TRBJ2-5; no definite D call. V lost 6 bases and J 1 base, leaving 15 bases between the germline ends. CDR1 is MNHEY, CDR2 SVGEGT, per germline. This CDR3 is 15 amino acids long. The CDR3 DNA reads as TGTGCCAGCAGCTTCATCTCAGACTCCCAAGAGACCCAGTACTTC. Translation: CASSFISDSQETQYF.

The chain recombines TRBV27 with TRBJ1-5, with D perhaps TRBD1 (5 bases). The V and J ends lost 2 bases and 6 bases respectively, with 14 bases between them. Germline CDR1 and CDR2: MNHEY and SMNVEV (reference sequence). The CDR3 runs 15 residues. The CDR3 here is CASSLVAAGIQPQHF. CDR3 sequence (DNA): TGTGCCAGCAGTTTAGTAGCGGCAGGGATTCAGCCCCAGCATTTT.